Listed below are T cell receptor beta chains from one sample, sequenced in a study of OX40 agonist ivuxolimab in advanced cancers. Generated by immunoSEQ multiplex PCR, the TCRdb table keeps only in-frame clones and is missing some. The repertoire has 55,000 to 70,000 clones, over 80% of them found once; the top ten carry around 3.3%. Here the sequenced sample was CD4+ or CD8+ T cells sorted from blood, taken in a trial of the OX40 agonist ivuxolimab. These receptors all come from an adult with an advanced solid tumor such as melanoma, head and neck, liver or kidney cancer. CDR3s include the opening cysteine and the closing phenylalanine or tryptophan. The D gene is left open where the match is weak. The listing skips clone size in some rows; elsewhere it reads once, few, many or a size class.

TRBJ2-1 | - | TRBV5-1 | - | TGCGCCAGCAGACAGGAGAGAGATGAGCAGTTCTTC | CASRQERDEQFF
TRBJ1-1 | - | TRBV5-4 | - | TGTGCCACCTCGCCGGGGACAACGGCTTACACTGAAGCTTTCTTT | CATSPGTTAYTEAFF
TRBJ1-6 | - | TRBV30 | - | TGTGCCTGGAGCCCCACAGGGACGGTAAATTCACCCCTCCACTTT | CAWSPTGTVNSPLHF
TRBJ1-1 | - | TRBV19 | TRBD1 | TGTGCCAGTAGCCAGGACAGGGACACTGAAGCTTTCTTT | CASSQDRDTEAFF
TRBJ1-6 | - | TRBV7-2 | - | TGTGCCAGCAGCCCCAAACCGGCTGCACCCCTCCACTTT | CASSPKPAAPLHF
TRBJ1-2 | - | TRBV19 | - | TGTGCCAGTAGTTACGGCCAGGCCCCATATGGCTACACCTTC | CASSYGQAPYGYTF
TRBJ2-1 | few | TRBV7-3 | TRBD2 | TGTGCCAGCAGCGCCATAGCGGGGGGCCACAATGAGCAGTTCTTC | CASSAIAGGHNEQFF
TRBJ1-2 | - | TRBV5-6 | - | TGTGCCAGCAGCGCCGGGACGCGGGACGGCTACACCTTC | CASSAGTRDGYTF
TRBJ2-5 | - | TRBV7-8 | - | TGTGCCAGCAGCTTAGAGACGGCACTCCAAGAGACCCAGTACTTC | CASSLETALQETQYF
TRBJ1-2 | - | TRBV5-1 | - | TGCGCCAGCAGCTTGGATCCAGGGATGGACTATGGCTACACCTTC | CASSLDPGMDYGYTF
TRBJ2-3 | once | TRBV7-3 | - | TGTGCCAGCAGCCCCGGACAGAGCACAGATACGCAGTATTTT | CASSPGQSTDTQYF
TRBJ2-7 | - | TRBV9 | - | TGTGCCAGCAGCGTAGGAACAGGCCGACTTGCCCCCTACGAGCAGTACTTC | CASSVGTGRLAPYEQYF
TRBJ2-5 | - | TRBV7-2 | - | TGTGCCAGCACCCAGAGGGCTAGCCGGGATCAAGAGACCCAGTACTTC | CASTQRASRDQETQYF
TRBJ1-1 | - | TRBV7-9 | - | TGTGCCAGCAGCTCCCGCGCTTCAGAACTGATGAACACTGAAGCTTTCTTT | CASSSRASELMNTEAFF
TRBJ2-7 | once | TRBV6-5 | TRBD1 | TGTGCCAGCACTTGGACAGGCCACTACGAGCAGTACTTC | CASTWTGHYEQYF
TRBJ2-5 | - | TRBV7-2 | - | TGTGCCAGCAGCTCCTCCCAGGAGACCCAGTACTTC | CASSSSQETQYF
TRBJ2-1 | - | TRBV7-2 | TRBD1 | TGTGCCAGCAGCTTAATGGGACAGGGGGCGGATGAGCAGTTCTTC | CASSLMGQGADEQFF
TRBJ2-7 | - | TRBV9 | TRBD2 | TGTGCCAGTTCTGGGGCTAGCGGTTTCTACGAGCAGTACTTC | CASSGASGFYEQYF
TRBJ1-1 | many | TRBV2 | - | TGTGCCAGCAGTAGACAGCTGAACACTGAAGCTTTCTTT | CASSRQLNTEAFF
TRBJ1-4 | - | TRBV6-5 | - | TGTGCCAGCAGTTACGGCCTAATAGGGGCTGAAAAACTGTTTTTT | CASSYGLIGAEKLFF
TRBJ2-1 | - | TRBV7-2 | TRBD1 | TGTGCCAGCACCATACGATATGGGGGGACAGGATGGAATGAGCAGTTCTTC | CASTIRYGGTGWNEQFF
TRBJ1-2 | - | TRBV29-1 | - | TGCAGCGTCCCCCCGACAGAAACCTGGGACTATGGCTACACCTTC | CSVPPTETWDYGYTF
TRBJ1-6 | few | TRBV25-1 | - | TGTGCCAGCAGCCCGGGGGTGTACAGAAATTCACCCCTCCACTTT | CASSPGVYRNSPLHF
TRBJ2-5 | once | TRBV5-1 | - | TGCGCCAGCATGAGGGGGGCCCAAGAGACCCAGTACTTC | CASMRGAQETQYF
TRBJ2-5 | - | TRBV9 | TRBD1 | TGTGCCAGCAGCATCGGGACAGCCCAAGAGACCCAGTACTTC | CASSIGTAQETQYF
TRBJ2-5 | - | TRBV28 | - | TGTGCCAGCAAGACCAGAGGGACAGAGACCCAGTACTTC | CASKTRGTETQYF
TRBJ1-4 | - | TRBV5-6 | - | TGTGCCAGCAGCTTCCGACGGTTCGAGGAAAAACTGTTTTTT | CASSFRRFEEKLFF
TRBJ1-1 | - | TRBV30 | - | TGTGCCTCCACATCGGCGGACACTGAAGCTTTCTTT | CASTSADTEAFF
TRBJ2-2 | - | TRBV7-3 | TRBD2 | TGTGCCAGCAGCCCCCCGGCGGGGGGGTCCTCCGGGGAGCTGTTTTTT | CASSPPAGGSSGELFF
TRBJ1-2 | - | TRBV5-1 | TRBD1 | TGCGCCAGCAGCTGGGGACAGGTGGGGGATTTCGGCTACACCTTC | CASSWGQVGDFGYTF
TRBJ2-7 | - | TRBV5-1 | TRBD2 | TGCGCCAGCAGATCGGGACTAGCGGACTTACGGTTATACTTC | CASRSGLADLRLYF
TRBJ1-2 | - | TRBV5-8 | - | TGTGCCAGCAGCCAACAAGAGGTGGGGCCAGCCTATGGCTACACCTTC | CASSQQEVGPAYGYTF
TRBJ1-2 | - | TRBV6-5 | - | TGTGCCAGCAGTTACTCCGAGGACCTTGGCTACACCTTC | CASSYSEDLGYTF
TRBJ2-2 | - | TRBV18 | - | TGTGCCAGCTCACCTATCGGGACGGCTGGGAGCTTAAGCAACACCGGGGAGCTGTTTTTT | CASSPIGTAGSLSNTGELFF
TRBJ1-1 | - | TRBV28 | TRBD1 | TGTGCCAGCATCTCAGGGACAGGGGTACTTGAAGCTTTCTTT | CASISGTGVLEAFF
TRBJ2-1 | few | TRBV18 | - | TGTGCCAGCTCACCGGGGGACGGGCAGTTCTTC | CASSPGDGQFF
TRBJ2-3 | - | TRBV19 | - | TGTGCCAGTAGCGCAACCACCGTGTGGACTGACACAGATACGCAGTATTTT | CASSATTVWTDTDTQYF
TRBJ2-7 | once | TRBV5-1 | - | TGCGCCAGCAGCCCCGGTTCAGGGAGCTCCTACGAGCAGTACTTC | CASSPGSGSSYEQYF
TRBJ2-7 | - | TRBV6-6 | - | TGTGCCAGCAGGGGGCATATGACCTACGAGCAGTACTTC | CASRGHMTYEQYF
TRBJ2-5 | - | TRBV11-3 | - | TGTGCCAGCAGCTTAGAGCCAGGGAAAGAGACCCAGTACTTC | CASSLEPGKETQYF
TRBJ1-1 | - | TRBV10-2 | TRBD1 | TGCGCCAGCAGTGAGATGGGACAGGGGATGTCTTTCTTT | CASSEMGQGMSFF
TRBJ1-2 | - | TRBV18 | TRBD1 | TGTGCCAGCTCACCACCGGTCGGGACAGGGATGACTCCTAACTATGGCTACACCTTC | CASSPPVGTGMTPNYGYTF
TRBJ1-1 | once | TRBV11-3 | TRBD1 | TGTGCCAGCAGCCCTACAGGGGGCTTCTGGTTCAACACTGAAGCTTTCTTT | CASSPTGGFWFNTEAFF
TRBJ2-7 | - | TRBV19 | - | TGTGCCAGTAGTATCGGCGTTGGGAGACCCATGTCCTACGAGCAGTACTTC | CASSIGVGRPMSYEQYF
TRBJ1-2 | - | TRBV7-2 | - | TGTGCCAGCAGCTTCAAGGGGGGCTATGGCTACACCTTC | CASSFKGGYGYTF
TRBJ1-5 | - | TRBV10-2 | - | TGCGCCAGCAGGGCCGGGGGCTGGGATCAGCCCCAGCATTTT | CASRAGGWDQPQHF
TRBJ1-5 | - | TRBV6-5 | - | TGTGCCAGCACTTTCTCCCATACCGGTCATCAGCCCCAGCATTTT | CASTFSHTGHQPQHF
TRBJ1-6 | - | TRBV5-6 | - | TGTGCCAGCAGCGGGACGTATTCTCTAGGTTCACCCCTCCACTTT | CASSGTYSLGSPLHF
TRBJ1-2 | - | TRBV27 | TRBD1 | TGTGCCAGCAGTTTTGGGACAGGCGGCTACACCTTC | CASSFGTGGYTF
TRBJ2-2 | - | TRBV5-6 | - | TGTGCCAGCAGGTACGGACGAGGGGAGCTGTTTTTT | CASRYGRGELFF
TRBJ2-1 | - | TRBV7-8 | TRBD1 | TGTGCCAGCAGCTCGATGGGACAGGAGACTTACAATGAGCAGTTCTTC | CASSSMGQETYNEQFF
TRBJ2-3 | - | TRBV6-1 | - | TGTGCCAGCACCCGGGCAGGGACCACAGATACGCAGTATTTT | CASTRAGTTDTQYF
TRBJ2-2 | - | TRBV6-6 | - | TGTGCCAGCAGCGTATTAACAGGGAGAGGCACCGGGGAGCTGTTTTTT | CASSVLTGRGTGELFF
TRBJ2-3 | - | TRBV6-1 | - | TGTGCCAGCACCGCAAGGCGGGTGATAGCAGATACGCAGTATTTT | CASTARRVIADTQYF
TRBJ2-7 | - | TRBV12-5 | TRBD1 | TGTGCTAGTGCTTTGGGGACAGGGTTTCTGGGTGAGCAGTACTTC | CASALGTGFLGEQYF
TRBJ2-7 | - | TRBV2 | TRBD2 | TGTGCCAGCAGTCCCGGGACTAGCCCATACGAGCAGTACTTC | CASSPGTSPYEQYF
TRBJ1-4 | - | TRBV5-1 | TRBD1 | TGCGCCAGCAGCACCACCGGGACAGATAATGAAAAACTGTTTTTT | CASSTTGTDNEKLFF
TRBJ1-6 | - | TRBV5-6 | - | TGTGCCAGCAGCTTGCAGGGCTTTGCGGGAAATTCACCCCTCCACTTT | CASSLQGFAGNSPLHF